The 21 T cell receptor beta chains below come from one sample, sequenced in a study of T cell responses to AZD1222 COVID-19 vaccine. Profiled with immunoSEQ multiplex PCR; TCRdb holds only in-frame clones, not every one. The profile shows 99,000 or so clones, approximately 90% of them singletons. This specimen consisted of peripheral blood, obtained on day 0 of AZD1222 vaccination. These TCRs come from an adult in good health.

This clone is labeled as medium-sized. V and J are TRBV5-4 and TRBJ2-1; perhaps TRBD2 as D (6 bases). CDR1 and CDR2 (germline): SGHNT, YYREEE (reference sequence). CDR3 length equals 14 residues. V lost 2 bases, J lost 5 bases, and 11 bases lay in between. This CDR3 is CASSFGGADNEQFF. CDR3 nucleotides: TGTGCCAGCAGCTTCGGAGGGGCTGACAATGAGCAGTTCTTC.

The chain uses TRBV28 and TRBJ2-7; no reliable D call. V was trimmed by 1 base and J by 4 bases, leaving 5 bases between them. The germline CDR1 and CDR2 sequences are MDHEN and SYDVKM. The CDR3 consists of 12 residues. The CDR3 reads CASSLSRYEQYF. The CDR3 DNA reads TGTGCCAGCAGTTTATCCCGGTACGAGCAGTACTTC.

V usage is TRBV7-9 and J usage is TRBJ2-3; the D is unclear. The CDR3 contains 13 residues. Per the germline V gene, CDR1 is SEHNR and CDR2 is FQNEAQ (reference sequence). V lost 6 bases and J 1 base, leaving 8 bases between the germline ends. The CDR3 is CASSGKRTDTQYF. In DNA form, the CDR3 reads TGTGCCAGCAGTGGTAAGCGCACAGATACGCAGTATTTT.

This sequence joins TRBV5-1 and TRBJ2-3, with 9 bases aligning to TRBD1. Germline CDR1 is SGHRS and CDR2 is YFSETQ. After removal of 4 bases from V and 2 bases from J, the junction contained 5 bases not matched to a gene. The CDR3 has 15 amino acids. CDR3 nucleotide sequence: TGCGCCAGCAGCCCACGGACAGGGGTCACAGATACGCAGTATTTT. Its protein product is CASSPRTGVTDTQYF.

This clone was seen a handful of times. The V and J genes are TRBV18 and TRBJ2-7, with 11 positions matching TRBD1. After removal of 0 bases from V and 10 bases from J, the junction contained 2 bases not matched to a gene. Germline V gene sequence: CDR1 KGHSH, CDR2 LQKENI. The CDR3 runs 13 residues. The CDR3 protein is CASSPPGTGGQYF. In nucleotides, the CDR3 is TGTGCCAGCTCACCACCGGGGACAGGGGGACAGTACTTC.

The rearrangement joins TRBV30 to TRBJ2-3; 7 bases agree with TRBD1. CDR1 and CDR2 from the germline V gene are GTSNPN and SVGIG (reference sequence). V lost 0 bases and J lost 3; bases outside the gene matches: 6. The CDR3 length is 15 residues. The CDR3: CAWSVEGAGTDTQYF. CDR3 DNA: TGTGCCTGGAGTGTAGAGGGGGCTGGGACAGATACGCAGTATTTT.

The chain joins TRBV19 to TRBJ1-1, with D possibly matching TRBD1 (6 bases). The germline V gene encodes CDR1 LNHDA and CDR2 SQIVND (reference sequence). The germline V and J ends were trimmed by 5 bases and 5 bases, with 18 bases remaining between them. The CDR3 covers 15 residues. CDR3 coding DNA: TGTGCCAGTAGTTCGGTCGCGGGGGCTGGTACTGAAGCTTTCTTT. This sequence encodes CASSSVAGAGTEAFF.

This chain connects TRBV18 to TRBJ2-1; D perhaps matches TRBD1 (6 bases). CDR3 length equals 16 residues. Germline-derived CDR1 and CDR2 are KGHSH and LQKENI. Trimming took off 0 bases at V and 2 bases at J, with 11 bases between the two ends. CDR3 coding DNA: TGTGCCAGCTCACCACCGTTCAGGGGCCCCTACAATGAGCAGTTCTTC. This gives the protein CASSPPFRGPYNEQFF.

This clone was found a few times. This chain connects TRBV28 to TRBJ2-1; no firm D call. Per germline, CDR1 MDHEN and CDR2 SYDVKM. Trimming took off 6 bases at V and 0 bases at J, with 15 bases between the two ends. The CDR3 is made up of 16 amino acids. CDR3 bases: TGTGCCAGCAGCTCCCGGAAGAGCAGCTCCTACAATGAGCAGTTCTTC. This translates into CASSSRKSSSYNEQFF.

The chain combines TRBV25-1 with TRBJ2-7; 8 bases line up with TRBD2. This CDR3 comprises 18 residues. V lost 2 bases, J lost 0 bases, and 12 bases stayed unmatched. CDR1 and CDR2 from the germline V gene are MGHDK and SYGVNS. CDR3 residues: CASSEPPRGGPSSYEQYF. The CDR3 DNA is TGTGCCAGCAGTGAACCGCCTCGGGGGGGCCCTAGCTCCTACGAGCAGTACTTC.

The rearrangement links TRBV7-9 to TRBJ1-2, with D hard to call. The CDR3 contains 12 residues. Germline values: CDR1 SEHNR, CDR2 FQNEAQ (reference sequence). V gave up 1 base and J gave up 9 bases, with 9 bases separating them. The CDR3 DNA is TGTGCCAGCAGCTTAGAGGAAGTGCGCTACACCTTC. This codes for CASSLEEVRYTF.

This clone was seen a single time. The rearrangement links TRBV7-9 to TRBJ1-1; D is uncertain. The germline V gene encodes CDR1 SEHNR and CDR2 FQNEAQ (reference sequence). The V end was cut by 5 bases, the J end by 9 bases, with 16 bases between. The CDR3 has 13 residues. The CDR3, as DNA: TGTGCCAGCAGCCCACTGACAAGCCTCAAAGCTTTCTTT. Protein sequence: CASSPLTSLKAFF.

This chain links TRBV5-6 with TRBJ1-3; D might be TRBD1 (6 bases). The CDR3 is 15 amino acids. Germline lookup yields CDR1 SGHDT and CDR2 YYEEEE. Trimming stripped 4 bases from V and 5 bases from J, with 16 bases between. The CDR3 bases are TGTGCCAGCAGCCTGGGGGGGGCCGGTAGAAACACCATATATTTT. Residues: CASSLGGAGRNTIYF.

The rearrangement links TRBV6-5 to TRBJ2-7; 9 bases match TRBD2. The CDR3 extends over 15 amino acids. In germline, CDR1 is MNHEY, CDR2 SVGAGI. With V trimmed by 0 bases and J by 2 bases, 2 bases remained unmatched. The CDR3 bases are TGTGCCAGCAGTTACTCCGCTAGCGGGACCTACGAGCAGTACTTC. As protein: CASSYSASGTYEQYF.

J is TRBJ1-6 and V is TRBV2; 9 bases line up with TRBD1. Germline-derived CDR1 and CDR2 are SNHLY and FYNNEI. The length of the CDR3 is 14 residues. The V segment lost 6 bases and the J segment 9 bases; nucleotides outside the gene matches: 6. Written as DNA, the CDR3 is TGTGCCAGCAGACCGGGACAGGGAGGTTCACCCCTCCACTTT. This codes for CASRPGQGGSPLHF.

This clone was observed a single time. The rearrangement links TRBV7-6 to TRBJ2-3; TRBD2 matches 7 bases. Germline V CDR1 and CDR2: SGHVS, FNYEAQ. The CDR3 runs to 14 residues. V gave up 2 bases and J gave up 2 bases; unmatched junction bases: 1. The CDR3 spells CASSLLAATDTQYF. The CDR3, as DNA: TGTGCCAGCAGCTTACTAGCGGCCACAGATACGCAGTATTTT.

The chain recombines TRBV6-2 or TRBV6-3 with TRBJ2-1; possibly TRBD1 for D (5 bases). Germline V gene lookup returns CDR1 MNHEY and CDR2 SVGEGT. V lost 1 base, J lost 4 bases, and 14 bases lay in between. The CDR3 length is 16 residues. The CDR3 sequence is CASSYFLGQLYNEQFF. The CDR3 DNA reads as TGTGCCAGCAGTTACTTCTTAGGACAACTATACAATGAGCAGTTCTTC.

This clone appeared a single time. The junction departs from the called germline gene at one end, perhaps through a read error. The chain combines TRBV7-7 with TRBJ2-3, with 11 bases fitting TRBD2. This CDR3 comprises 16 residues. Germline V CDR1 and CDR2: SSHAT, FNYEAQ (reference sequence). The CDR3 DNA reads TGTGCTAGCAGCCCTGGGGCTAGCGGGAGGACAGATACGCAGTATTTT. Protein sequence: CASSPGASGRTDTQYF.

The chain recombines TRBV28 with TRBJ1-5; D unresolved. Germline V gene lookup returns CDR1 MDHEN and CDR2 SYDVKM. The CDR3 is made up of 15 amino acids. V lost 7 bases, J lost 10 bases, and 23 bases lay in between. The CDR3 DNA follows: TGTGCCAGCAATAGGGCAATCCATCGCCTCGGTCCCCAGCATTTT. This codes for CASNRAIHRLGPQHF.

The chain joins TRBV5-1 to TRBJ1-1; no clear D gene. This CDR3 region has 12 residues. V was clipped by 1 base and J by 6 bases, with 7 bases between them. The germline CDR1 and CDR2 sequences are SGHRS and YFSETQ. The CDR3 reads CASSLFGAEAFF. The DNA of the CDR3 is TGCGCCAGCAGCTTGTTCGGGGCTGAAGCTTTCTTT.

The chain links TRBV6-5 to TRBJ2-2; TRBD1 agrees at 8 bases. Per the germline V gene, CDR1 is MNHEY and CDR2 is SVGAGI. The CDR3 sequence is 15 residues long. Losses at the gene ends were 6 bases for V and 4 bases for J; bases not matched to a gene: 7. CDR3 coding DNA: TGTGCCAGCAGGAAGACAGGGGCTAGCACCGGGGAGCTGTTTTTT. Encoded protein: CASRKTGASTGELFF.